Shown below are 7 T cell receptor beta chains from a single sample sequenced in a study of spatial heterogeneity in lung cancer. Study findings and constraints: Tumoral mutation counts were tracked by counts of expanded intratumoral alpha and beta TCRs.

Time point: sample taken at primary tumor resection. For these TCRs, the target antigens are not known. TCRdb independently ran MiXCR on the 5' RACE reads; one entry per CDR3 protein. The sample lists some 5,100 distinct CDR3 sequences, 7.4% occurring once. The sample was lung tumor tissue, taken at surgery. The receptors originated from a male donor with early-stage non-small cell lung cancer.

This clonotype occurred a few times. The chain employs TRBV28 and TRBJ2-2, with D perhaps matching TRBD1 (6 bases). Germline V lookup: CDR1 MDHEN, CDR2 SYDVKM. The CDR3 sequence is 14 residues long. The V end was cut by 5 bases, the J end by 5 bases, with 12 bases between. The CDR3 sequence: CASSDRRMTGELFF. Here the CDR3 DNA reads TGTGCCAGCAGTGACAGGCGCATGACCGGGGAGCTGTTTTTT.

This clonotype was observed a handful of times. V is TRBV12-3 or TRBV12-4 and J is TRBJ2-1; D is undetermined. This CDR3 is built from 13 residues. Between the trimmed V and J ends, which lost 4 bases and 9 bases, there was a span of 13 bases. The CDR3 DNA follows: TGTGCCAGCAGTTATTCCCCGGCAGGTGAGCAGTTCTTC. Residues: CASSYSPAGEQFF.

The chain is built from TRBV6-2 or TRBV6-3 and TRBJ2-2, with no clear D. The germline V and J ends were trimmed by 0 bases and 6 bases, with 11 bases remaining between them. Germline V gene lookup returns CDR1 MNHEY and CDR2 SVGEGT. The CDR3 contains 15 residues. CDR3 bases: TGTGCCAGCAGTTACTCGTCGCTTTTTGCCGGGGAGCTGTTTTTT. Protein sequence: CASSYSSLFAGELFF.

In this sample, this clonotype turned up a few times. Given a much more abundant clone one base away, this may be a read error. The chain carries TRBV4-2 and TRBJ2-1, with 7 bases that match TRBD2. The CDR3 is made up of 18 amino acids. V was pared by 0 bases and J by 2 bases, with 10 bases of the junction left unmatched. Germline assignment: CDR1 LGHNA and CDR2 YNFKEQ. The CDR3: CASSQEYSGLPPYNEQFF. The CDR3 region has the DNA TGTGCCAGCAGCCAAGAATACTCGGGACTACCGCCCTACAATGAGCAGTTCTTC.

This rearrangement joins TRBV28 to TRBJ2-2; 9 bases are a match to TRBD2. The CDR3 loop spans 17 amino acids. Trimming cost V 3 bases and J 1 base; bases outside gene matches: 6. CDR1 and CDR2 (germline): MDHEN, SYDVKM. The CDR3 nucleotides are TGTGCCAGCAGTTTGGGACTAGCAACCCTGAACACCGGGGAGCTGTTTTTT. Amino acids: CASSLGLATLNTGELFF.

By share of the sample, this clonotype is medium-sized. The chain is built from TRBV7-8 and TRBJ1-1; D is ambiguous. Trimming took off 1 base at V and 2 bases at J, with 8 bases between the two ends. CDR1 and CDR2 from the germline V gene are SGHVS and FQNEAQ. This CDR3 has 14 residues. The CDR3 loop reads CASSLGTDNTEAFF. CDR3 nucleotides: TGTGCCAGCAGCTTAGGGACGGATAACACTGAAGCTTTCTTT.

This clonotype has at least ten counts. The rearrangement uses TRBV20-1 and TRBJ2-4; 10 nucleotides match TRBD2. The J segment lost 6 bases and the V segment lost 6 bases, leaving 8 bases of the junction unmatched. This CDR3 has 14 amino acids. Looked up from germline, CDR1 is DFQATT and CDR2 is SNEGSKA (reference sequence). The CDR3 DNA reads as TGCAGTGCCACAGATCGGACTAGCGGAAACATTCAGTACTTC. The encoded protein is CSATDRTSGNIQYF.